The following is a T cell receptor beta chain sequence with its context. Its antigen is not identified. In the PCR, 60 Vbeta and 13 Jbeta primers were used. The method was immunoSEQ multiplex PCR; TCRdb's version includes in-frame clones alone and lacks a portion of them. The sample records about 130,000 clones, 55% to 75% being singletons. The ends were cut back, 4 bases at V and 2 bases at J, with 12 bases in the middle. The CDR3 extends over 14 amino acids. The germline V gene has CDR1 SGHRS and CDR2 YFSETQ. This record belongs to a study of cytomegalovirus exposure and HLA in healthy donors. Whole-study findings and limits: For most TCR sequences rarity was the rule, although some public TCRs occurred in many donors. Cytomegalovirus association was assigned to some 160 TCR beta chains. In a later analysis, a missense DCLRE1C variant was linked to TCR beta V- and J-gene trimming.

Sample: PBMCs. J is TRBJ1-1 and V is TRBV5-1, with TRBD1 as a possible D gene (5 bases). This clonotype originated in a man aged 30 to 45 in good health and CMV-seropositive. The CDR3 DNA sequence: TGCGCCAGCAGCCGCGACGGGGGAAACACTGAAGCTTTCTTT. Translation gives CASSRDGGNTEAFF.